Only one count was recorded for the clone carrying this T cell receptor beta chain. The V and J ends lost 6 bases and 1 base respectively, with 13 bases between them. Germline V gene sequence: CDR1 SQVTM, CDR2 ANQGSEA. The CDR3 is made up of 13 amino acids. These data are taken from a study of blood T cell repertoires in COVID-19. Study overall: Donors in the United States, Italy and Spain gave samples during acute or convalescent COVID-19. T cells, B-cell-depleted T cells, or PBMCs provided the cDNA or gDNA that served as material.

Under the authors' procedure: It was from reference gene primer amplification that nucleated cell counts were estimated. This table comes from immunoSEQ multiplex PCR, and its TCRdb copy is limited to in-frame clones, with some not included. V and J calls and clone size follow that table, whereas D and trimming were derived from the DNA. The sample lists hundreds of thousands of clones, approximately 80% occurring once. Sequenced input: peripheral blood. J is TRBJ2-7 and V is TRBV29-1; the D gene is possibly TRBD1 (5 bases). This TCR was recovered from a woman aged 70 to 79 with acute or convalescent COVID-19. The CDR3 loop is CSVLWGSSYEQYF. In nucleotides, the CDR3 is TGCAGCGTCCTGTGGGGCAGTTCCTACGAGCAGTACTTC.